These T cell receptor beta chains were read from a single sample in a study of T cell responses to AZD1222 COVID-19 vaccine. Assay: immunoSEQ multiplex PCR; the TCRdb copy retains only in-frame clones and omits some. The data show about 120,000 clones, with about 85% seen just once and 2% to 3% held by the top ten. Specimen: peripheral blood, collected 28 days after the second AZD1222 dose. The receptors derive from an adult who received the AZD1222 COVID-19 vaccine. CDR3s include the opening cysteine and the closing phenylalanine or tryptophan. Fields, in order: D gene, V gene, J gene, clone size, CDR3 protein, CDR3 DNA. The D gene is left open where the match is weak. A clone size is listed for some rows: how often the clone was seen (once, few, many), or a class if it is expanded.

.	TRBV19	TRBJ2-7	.	CASSISGDSIYEQYF	TGTGCCAGTAGTATATCAGGTGACAGTATCTACGAGCAGTACTTC
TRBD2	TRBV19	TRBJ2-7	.	CASSRRGVSYEQYF	TGTGCCAGTAGTCGGCGGGGGGTCTCCTACGAGCAGTACTTC
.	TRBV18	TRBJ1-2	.	CASCRGPNYGYTF	TGTGCCAGCTGTCGGGGGCCTAACTATGGCTACACCTTC
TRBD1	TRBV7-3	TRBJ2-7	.	CASSSGQRTYEQYF	TGTGCCAGCAGCTCGGGACAGCGGACCTACGAGCAGTACTTC
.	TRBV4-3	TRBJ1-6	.	CASSQARGGNSPLHF	TGCGCCAGCAGCCAAGCCCGGGGGGGTAATTCACCCCTCCACTTT
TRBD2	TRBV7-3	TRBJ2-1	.	CASSFRPGGDEQFF	TGTGCCAGCAGCTTTCGACCCGGGGGGGATGAGCAGTTCTTC
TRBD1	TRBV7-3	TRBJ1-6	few	CASRLWTGGDSPLHF	TGTGCCAGCAGATTATGGACAGGTGGCGATTCACCCCTCCACTTT
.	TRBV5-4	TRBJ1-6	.	CASSPPPGAHSPLHF	TGTGCCAGCAGCCCTCCCCCGGGGGCGCATTCACCCCTCCACTTT
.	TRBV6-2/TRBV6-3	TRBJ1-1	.	CASSAGGRTEAFF	TGTGCCAGCAGCGCGGGGGGCCGAACTGAAGCTTTCTTT
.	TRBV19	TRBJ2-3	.	CASSLNRVSDTQYF	TGTGCCAGTAGTCTGAACAGGGTTTCAGATACGCAGTATTTT
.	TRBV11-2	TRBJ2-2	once	CASSPQGIGELFF	TGTGCCAGCAGCCCCCAGGGAATCGGGGAGCTGTTTTTT
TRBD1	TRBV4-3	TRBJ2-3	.	CASSPTGTGTDTQYF	TGCGCCAGCAGCCCTACCGGGACAGGCACAGATACGCAGTATTTT
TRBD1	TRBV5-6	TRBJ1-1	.	CASTSGTGGAWGTEAFF	TGTGCCAGCACTTCCGGGACAGGGGGCGCGTGGGGCACTGAAGCTTTCTTT
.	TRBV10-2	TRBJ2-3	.	CASSDPGTPRTDTQYF	TGCGCCAGCAGTGACCCCGGCACCCCACGCACAGATACGCAGTATTTT
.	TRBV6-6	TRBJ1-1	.	CASSYSGVRNTEAFF	TGTGCCAGCAGTTACTCCGGAGTAAGAAACACTGAAGCTTTCTTT
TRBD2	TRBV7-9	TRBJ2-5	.	CASSPRTRGETQYF	TGTGCCAGCAGCCCAAGGACTAGAGGAGAGACCCAGTACTTC
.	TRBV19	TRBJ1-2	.	CASSDLGNYGYTF	TGTGCCAGTAGCGATCTGGGGAACTATGGCTACACCTTC
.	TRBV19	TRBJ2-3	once	CASSIGGPDTQYF	TGTGCCAGTAGTATAGGGGGCCCAGATACGCAGTATTTT
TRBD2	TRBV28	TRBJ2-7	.	CASSQLAGAYEQYF	TGTGCCAGCAGCCAGCTAGCGGGCGCCTACGAGCAGTACTTC
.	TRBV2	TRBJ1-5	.	CASGQGGYGNQPQHF	TGTGCCAGCGGGCAGGGAGGTTATGGCAATCAGCCCCAGCATTTT
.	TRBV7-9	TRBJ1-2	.	CASSFPGRTDLGYGYTF	TGTGCCAGCAGTTTCCCGGGGAGGACTGACCTGGGCTATGGCTACACCTTC
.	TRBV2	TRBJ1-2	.	CASSTENYGYTF	TGTGCCAGCAGCACAGAGAACTATGGCTACACCTTC
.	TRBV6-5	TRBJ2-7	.	CASNRVVPNEQYF	TGTGCCAGCAATAGAGTCGTTCCGAACGAGCAGTACTTC
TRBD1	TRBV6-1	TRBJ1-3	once	CASSESGTGINTIYF	TGTGCCAGCAGTGAATCCGGGACAGGGATAAACACCATATATTTT
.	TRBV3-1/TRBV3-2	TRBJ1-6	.	CASSQVTGGGINSPLHF	TGTGCCAGCAGCCAAGTGACGGGTGGGGGAATTAATTCACCCCTCCACTTT
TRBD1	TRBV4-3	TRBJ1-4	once	CASSPPAGQVGFNEKLFF	TGCGCCAGCAGCCCCCCCGCGGGACAGGTGGGGTTTAATGAAAAACTGTTTTTT
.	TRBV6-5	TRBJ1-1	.	CASSYLSPNTEAFF	TGTGCCAGCAGTTACTTATCCCCGAACACTGAAGCTTTCTTT
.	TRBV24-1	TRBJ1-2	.	CATQDANYGYTF	TGTGCCACCCAGGACGCTAACTATGGCTACACCTTC
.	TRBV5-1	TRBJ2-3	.	CASSLVQGEVTQYF	TGCGCCAGCAGCTTGGTCCAGGGTGAGGTTACGCAGTATTTT
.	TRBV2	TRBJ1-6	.	CASSRSGDSPLHF	TGTGCCAGCAGTAGGTCAGGGGACTCACCCCTCCACTTT
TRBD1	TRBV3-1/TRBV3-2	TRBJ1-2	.	CASSWKTGGEAGYTF	TGTGCCAGCAGCTGGAAGACAGGGGGAGAGGCTGGCTACACCTTC
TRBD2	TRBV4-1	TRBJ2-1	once	CASSQVRGLAPIGRYNEQFF	TGCGCCAGCAGCCAGGTCCGGGGACTAGCACCTATTGGCCGCTACAATGAGCAGTTCTTC
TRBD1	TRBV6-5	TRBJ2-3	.	CASSLGTGIGDTQYF	TGTGCCAGCAGTCTTGGGACAGGGATTGGGGATACGCAGTATTTT
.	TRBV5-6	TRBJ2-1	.	CASSPNYRSYNEQFF	TGTGCCAGCAGCCCCAACTACCGCTCCTACAATGAGCAGTTCTTC
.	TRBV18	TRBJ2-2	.	CASSPPWPSNTGELFF	TGTGCCAGCTCACCACCGTGGCCTTCGAACACCGGGGAGCTGTTTTTT
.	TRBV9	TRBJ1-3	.	CASSVLGLGGNTIYF	TGTGCCAGCAGCGTCCTTGGACTAGGGGGAAACACCATATATTTT
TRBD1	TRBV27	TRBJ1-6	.	CASSFRQGNSPLHF	TGTGCCAGCAGTTTCAGACAGGGTAATTCACCCCTCCACTTT
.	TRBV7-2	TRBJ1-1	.	CASSQNAGAGIGAFF	TGTGCCAGCAGTCAAAATGCAGGGGCGGGAATTGGGGCTTTCTTT
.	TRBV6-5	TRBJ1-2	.	CASTQTGLGYTF	TGTGCCAGCACTCAGACGGGTCTCGGCTACACCTTC
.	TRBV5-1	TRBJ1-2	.	CASSLGTANYGYTF	TGCGCCAGCAGCTTGGGGACAGCTAACTATGGCTACACCTTC
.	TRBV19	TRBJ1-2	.	CASSPQGLSYGYTF	TGTGCCAGTAGCCCACAGGGTCTAAGCTATGGCTACACCTTC
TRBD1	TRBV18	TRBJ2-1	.	CASSPGQGIRYNEQFF	TGTGCCAGCTCACCGGGACAGGGGATTAGGTACAATGAGCAGTTCTTC